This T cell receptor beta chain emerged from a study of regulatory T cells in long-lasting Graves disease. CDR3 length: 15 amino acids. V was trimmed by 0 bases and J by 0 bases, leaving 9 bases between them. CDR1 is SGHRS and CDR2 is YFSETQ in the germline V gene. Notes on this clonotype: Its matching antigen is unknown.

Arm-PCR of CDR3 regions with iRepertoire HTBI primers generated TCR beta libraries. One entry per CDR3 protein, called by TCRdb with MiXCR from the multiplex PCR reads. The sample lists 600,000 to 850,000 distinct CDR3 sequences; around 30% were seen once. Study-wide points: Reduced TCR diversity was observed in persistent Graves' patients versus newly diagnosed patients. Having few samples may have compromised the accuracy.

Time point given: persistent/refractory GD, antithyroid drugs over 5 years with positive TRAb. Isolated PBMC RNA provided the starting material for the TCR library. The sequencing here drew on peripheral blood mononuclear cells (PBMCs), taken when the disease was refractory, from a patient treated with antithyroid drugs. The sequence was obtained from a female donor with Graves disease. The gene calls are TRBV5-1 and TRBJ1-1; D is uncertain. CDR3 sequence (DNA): TGCGCCAGCAGCTTGGCGGTGACGGTGAACACTGAAGCTTTCTTT. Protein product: CASSLAVTVNTEAFF.